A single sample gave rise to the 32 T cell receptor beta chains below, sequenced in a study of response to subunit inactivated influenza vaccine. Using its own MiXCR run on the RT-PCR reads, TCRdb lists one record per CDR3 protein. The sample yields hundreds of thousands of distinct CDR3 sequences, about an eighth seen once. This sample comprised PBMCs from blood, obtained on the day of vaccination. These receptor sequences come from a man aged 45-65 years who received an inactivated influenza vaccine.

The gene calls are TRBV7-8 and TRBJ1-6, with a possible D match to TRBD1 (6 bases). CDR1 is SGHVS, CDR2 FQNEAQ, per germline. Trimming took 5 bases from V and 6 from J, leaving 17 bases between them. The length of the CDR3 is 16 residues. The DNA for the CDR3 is TGTGCCAGCAGCCCCCCCACGGGGGGGCGTAATTCACCCCTCCACTTT. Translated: CASSPPTGGRNSPLHF.

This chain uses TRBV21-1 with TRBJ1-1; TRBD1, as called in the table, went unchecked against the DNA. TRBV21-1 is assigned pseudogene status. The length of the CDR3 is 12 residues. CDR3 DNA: TGTGCCAATACGGGACGGAACACTGAAGCTTTCTTT. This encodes CANTGRNTEAFF.

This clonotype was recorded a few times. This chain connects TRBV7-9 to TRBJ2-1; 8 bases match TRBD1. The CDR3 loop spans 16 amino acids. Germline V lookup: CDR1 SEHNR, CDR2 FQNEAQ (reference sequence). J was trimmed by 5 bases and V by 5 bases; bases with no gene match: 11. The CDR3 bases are TGTGCCAGCAGCCAGCCGGCAGGGGGCGCCCACAATGAGCAGTTCTTC. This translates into CASSQPAGGAHNEQFF.

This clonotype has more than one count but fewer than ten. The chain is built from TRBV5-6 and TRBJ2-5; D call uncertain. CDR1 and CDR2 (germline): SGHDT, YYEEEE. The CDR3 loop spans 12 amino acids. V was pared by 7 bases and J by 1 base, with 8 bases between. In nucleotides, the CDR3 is TGTGCCAGCCCCCACCTCCAAGAGACCCAGTACTTC. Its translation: CASPHLQETQYF.

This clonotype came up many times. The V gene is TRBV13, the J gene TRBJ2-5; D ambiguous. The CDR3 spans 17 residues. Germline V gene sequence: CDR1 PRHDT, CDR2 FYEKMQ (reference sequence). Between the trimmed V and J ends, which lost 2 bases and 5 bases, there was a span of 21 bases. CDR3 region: CASSLRLSLKLRETQYF. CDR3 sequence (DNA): TGTGCCAGCAGCTTAAGGCTTTCGCTAAAGTTACGGGAGACCCAGTACTTC.

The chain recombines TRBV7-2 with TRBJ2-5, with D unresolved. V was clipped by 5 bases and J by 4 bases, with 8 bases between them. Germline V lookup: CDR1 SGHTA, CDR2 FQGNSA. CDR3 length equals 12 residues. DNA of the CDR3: TGTGCCAGCAGCCGAACGGCAGAGACCCAGTACTTC. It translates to CASSRTAETQYF.

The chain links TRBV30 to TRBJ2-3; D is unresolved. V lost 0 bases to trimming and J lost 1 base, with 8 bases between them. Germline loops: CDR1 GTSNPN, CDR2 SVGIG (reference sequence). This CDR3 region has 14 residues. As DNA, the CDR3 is TGTGCCTGGAGTGTAATCCACGGCACAGATACGCAGTATTTT. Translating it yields CAWSVIHGTDTQYF.

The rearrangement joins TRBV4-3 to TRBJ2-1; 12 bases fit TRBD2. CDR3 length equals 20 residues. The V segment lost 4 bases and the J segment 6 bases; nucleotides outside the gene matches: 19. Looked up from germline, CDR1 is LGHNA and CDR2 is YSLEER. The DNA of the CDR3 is TGCGCCAGCAGCCTCAGCTGGGGCCTAGCGGGGGGGTCTTTTGGCAATGAGCAGTTCTTC. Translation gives CASSLSWGLAGGSFGNEQFF.

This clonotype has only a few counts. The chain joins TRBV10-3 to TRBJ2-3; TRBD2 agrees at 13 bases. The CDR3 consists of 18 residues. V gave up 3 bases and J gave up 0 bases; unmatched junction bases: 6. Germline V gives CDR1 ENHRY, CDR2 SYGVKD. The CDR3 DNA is TGTGCCATCAGTGACCCGGGACTAGCGGGGACTAGCACAGATACGCAGTATTTT. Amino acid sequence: CAISDPGLAGTSTDTQYF.

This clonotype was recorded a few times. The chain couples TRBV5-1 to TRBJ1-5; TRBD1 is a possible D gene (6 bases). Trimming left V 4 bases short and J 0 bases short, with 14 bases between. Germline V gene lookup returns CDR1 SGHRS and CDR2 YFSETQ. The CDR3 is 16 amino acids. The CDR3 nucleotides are TGCGCCAGCAGCCCGGCCGGGACATATAGCAATCAGCCCCAGCATTTT. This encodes CASSPAGTYSNQPQHF.

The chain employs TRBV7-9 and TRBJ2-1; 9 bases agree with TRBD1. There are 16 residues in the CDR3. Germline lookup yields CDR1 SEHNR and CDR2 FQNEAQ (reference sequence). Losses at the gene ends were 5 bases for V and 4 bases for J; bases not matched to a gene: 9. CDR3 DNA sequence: TGTGCCAGCAGCCGGGACAGGGTGTCCATTTACAATGAGCAGTTCTTC. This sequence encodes CASSRDRVSIYNEQFF.

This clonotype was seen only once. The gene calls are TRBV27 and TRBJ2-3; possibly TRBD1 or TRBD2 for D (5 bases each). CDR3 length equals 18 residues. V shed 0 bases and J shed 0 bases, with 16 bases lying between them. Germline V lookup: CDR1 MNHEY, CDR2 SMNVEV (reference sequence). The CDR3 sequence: CASSLSSSGAPSTDTQYF. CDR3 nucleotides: TGTGCCAGCAGTTTATCCTCATCCGGGGCCCCTAGCACAGATACGCAGTATTTT.

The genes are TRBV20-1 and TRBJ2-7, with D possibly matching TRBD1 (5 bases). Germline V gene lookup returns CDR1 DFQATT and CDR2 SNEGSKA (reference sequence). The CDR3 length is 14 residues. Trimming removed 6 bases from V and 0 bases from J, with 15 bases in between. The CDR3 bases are TGCAGTGCCTACGACAGCCCCAGCTCCTACGAGCAGTACGTC. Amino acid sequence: CSAYDSPSSYEQYV.

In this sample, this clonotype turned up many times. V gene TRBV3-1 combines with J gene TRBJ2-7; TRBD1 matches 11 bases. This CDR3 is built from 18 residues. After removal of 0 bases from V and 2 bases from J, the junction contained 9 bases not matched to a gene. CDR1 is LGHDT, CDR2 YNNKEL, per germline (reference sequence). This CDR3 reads CASSQDPTGTGGTYEQYF. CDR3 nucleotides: TGTGCCAGCAGCCAAGATCCCACCGGGACAGGGGGTACCTACGAGCAGTACTTC.

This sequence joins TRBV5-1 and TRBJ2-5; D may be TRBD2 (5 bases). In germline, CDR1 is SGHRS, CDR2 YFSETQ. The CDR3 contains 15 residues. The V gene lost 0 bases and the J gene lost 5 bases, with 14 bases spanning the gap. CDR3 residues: CASSLVSNRGETQYF. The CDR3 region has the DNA TGCGCCAGCAGCTTGGTTTCAAACCGAGGGGAGACCCAGTACTTC. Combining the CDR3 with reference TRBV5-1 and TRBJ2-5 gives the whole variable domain KAGVTQTPRYLIKTRGQQVTLSCSPISGHRSVSWYQQTPGQGLQFLFEYFSETQRNKGNFPGRFSGRQFSNSRSEMNVSTLELGDSALYLCASSLVSNRGETQYFGPGTRLLVL.

CDR3 DNA sequence: TGCAGCGTTGATGAGGCGGGAGGTCAGACAGATACGCAGTATTTT. Encoded protein: CSVDEAGGQTDTQYF. This chain joins TRBV29-1 and TRBJ2-3; 8 bases are a match to TRBD2. CDR3 size: 15 residues. J was trimmed by 3 bases and V by 3 bases; bases with no gene match: 8. Germline V gene sequence: CDR1 SQVTM, CDR2 ANQGSEA.

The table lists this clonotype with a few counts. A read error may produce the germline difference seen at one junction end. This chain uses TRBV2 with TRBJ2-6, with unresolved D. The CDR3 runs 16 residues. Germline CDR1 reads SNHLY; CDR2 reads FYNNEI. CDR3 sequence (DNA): TGTGCCACCAGTGCCCCCGGGCGCTCTGGGGCCAACGTCCTGACTTTC. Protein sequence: CATSAPGRSGANVLTF. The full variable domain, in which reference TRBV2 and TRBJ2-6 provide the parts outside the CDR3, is EPEVTQTPSHQVTQMGQEVILRCVPISNHLYFYWYRQILGQKVEFLVSFYNNEISEKSEIFDDQFSVERPDGSNFTLKIRSTKLEDSAMYFCATSAPGRSGANVLTFGAGSRLTVL.

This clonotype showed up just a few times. In nucleotides, the CDR3 is TGTGCCAGCAGTTTAAGAGGGGGCCCCAATGAGCAGTTCTTC. As protein: CASSLRGGPNEQFF. The V call is TRBV27, the J call TRBJ2-1, with 7 bases that match TRBD1. Trimming cost V 2 bases and J 6 bases; bases outside gene matches: 4. The CDR3 spans 14 residues. Per germline, CDR1 MNHEY and CDR2 SMNVEV (reference sequence).

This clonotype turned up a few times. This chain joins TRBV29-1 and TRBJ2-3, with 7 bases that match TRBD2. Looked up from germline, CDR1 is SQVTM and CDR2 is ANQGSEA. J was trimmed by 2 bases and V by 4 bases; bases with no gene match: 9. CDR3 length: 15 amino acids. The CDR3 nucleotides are TGCAGCGTTGCCTGGGCTAGCGGCATCACAGATACGCAGTATTTT. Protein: CSVAWASGITDTQYF.

CDR3 in DNA: TGTGCCAGCAGCTTAAGGCCTAGCGGGTTTAATGAGCAGTTCTTC. Translated: CASSLRPSGFNEQFF. This chain joins TRBV7-3 and TRBJ2-1, with TRBD2 matching 8 bases. Per the germline V gene, CDR1 is SGHTA and CDR2 is FQGTGA. With V trimmed by 1 base and J by 7 bases, 6 bases remained unmatched. This CDR3 is 15 amino acids long.

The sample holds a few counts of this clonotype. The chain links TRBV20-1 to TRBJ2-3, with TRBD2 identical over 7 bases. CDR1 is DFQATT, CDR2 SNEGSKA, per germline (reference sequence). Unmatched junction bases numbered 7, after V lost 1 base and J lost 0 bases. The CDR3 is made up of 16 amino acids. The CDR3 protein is CSARARSSGSTDTQYF. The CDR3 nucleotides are TGCAGTGCTAGAGCACGTAGTAGCGGGAGCACAGATACGCAGTATTTT.

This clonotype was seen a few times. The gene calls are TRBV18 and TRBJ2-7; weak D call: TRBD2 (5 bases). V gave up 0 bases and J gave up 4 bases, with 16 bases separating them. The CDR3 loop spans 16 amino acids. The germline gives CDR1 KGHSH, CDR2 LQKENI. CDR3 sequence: CASSPPKGSDRYEQYF. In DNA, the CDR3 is TGTGCCAGCTCACCACCGAAGGGTAGCGACCGATACGAGCAGTACTTC.

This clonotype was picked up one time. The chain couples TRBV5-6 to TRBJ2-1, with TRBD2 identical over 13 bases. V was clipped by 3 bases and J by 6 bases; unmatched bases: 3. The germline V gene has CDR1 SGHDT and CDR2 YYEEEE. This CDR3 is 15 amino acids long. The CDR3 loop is CASSWGLAGINEQFF. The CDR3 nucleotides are TGTGCCAGCAGCTGGGGACTAGCGGGGATCAATGAGCAGTTCTTC. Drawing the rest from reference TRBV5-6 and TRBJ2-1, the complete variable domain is DAGVTQSPTHLIKTRGQQVTLRCSPKSGHDTVSWYQQALGQGPQFIFQYYEEEERQRGNFPDRFSGHQFPNYSSELNVNALLLGDSALYLCASSWGLAGINEQFFGPGTRLTVL.

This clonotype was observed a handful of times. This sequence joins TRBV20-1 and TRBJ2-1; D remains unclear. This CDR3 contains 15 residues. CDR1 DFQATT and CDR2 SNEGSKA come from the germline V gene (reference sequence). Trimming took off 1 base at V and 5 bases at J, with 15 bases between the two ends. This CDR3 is CSARGSVRRNNEQFF. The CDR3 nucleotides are TGCAGTGCTAGAGGGTCGGTCAGAAGAAACAATGAGCAGTTCTTC.

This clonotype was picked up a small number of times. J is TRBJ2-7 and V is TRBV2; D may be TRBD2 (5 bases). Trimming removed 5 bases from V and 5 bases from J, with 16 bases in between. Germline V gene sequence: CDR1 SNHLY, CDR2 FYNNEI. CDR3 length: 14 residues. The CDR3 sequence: CASSRTHAGDEQYF. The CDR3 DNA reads TGTGCCAGCAGTAGAACACACGCCGGGGACGAGCAGTACTTC.

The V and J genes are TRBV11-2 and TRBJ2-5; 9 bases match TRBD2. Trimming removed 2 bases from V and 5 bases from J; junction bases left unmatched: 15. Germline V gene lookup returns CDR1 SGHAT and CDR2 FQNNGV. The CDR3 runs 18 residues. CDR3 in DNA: TGTGCCAGCAGCTTATTAGCTAGCGGGAATAATCGTTGGGAGACCCAGTACTTC. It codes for CASSLLASGNNRWETQYF.

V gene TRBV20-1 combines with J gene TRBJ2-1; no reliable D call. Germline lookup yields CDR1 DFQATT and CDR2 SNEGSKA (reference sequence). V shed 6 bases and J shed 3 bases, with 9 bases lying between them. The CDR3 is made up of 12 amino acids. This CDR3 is CSAAILYNEQFF. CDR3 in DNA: TGCAGTGCCGCAATACTCTACAATGAGCAGTTCTTC.

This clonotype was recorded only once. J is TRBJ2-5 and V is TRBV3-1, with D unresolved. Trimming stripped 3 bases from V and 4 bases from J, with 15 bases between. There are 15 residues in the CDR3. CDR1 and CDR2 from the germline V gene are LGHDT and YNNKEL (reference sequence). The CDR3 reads CASSQFVGWRETQYF. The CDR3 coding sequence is TGTGCCAGCAGCCAGTTTGTGGGGTGGCGAGAGACCCAGTACTTC.

CDR3 bases: TGTGCCATCAGTGGGGTCGCGGGTAATGAAAAACTGTTTTTT. As protein: CAISGVAGNEKLFF. The chain joins TRBV10-3 to TRBJ1-4; no reliable D call. The CDR3 is made up of 14 amino acids. V shed 4 bases and J shed 4 bases, with 10 bases lying between them. The V gene's germline CDR1 is ENHRY and CDR2 SYGVKD.

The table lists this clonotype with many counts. Here the CDR3 reads CASSPSGGGRDTQYF. As DNA, the CDR3 is TGTGCCAGCAGCCCTAGCGGAGGGGGGAGAGATACGCAGTATTTT. This rearrangement joins TRBV7-9 to TRBJ2-3; D is perhaps TRBD2 (7 bases). Per the germline V gene, CDR1 is SEHNR and CDR2 is FQNEAQ (reference sequence). Trimming removed 5 bases at V and 5 bases at J, with 17 bases between. The CDR3 consists of 15 residues.

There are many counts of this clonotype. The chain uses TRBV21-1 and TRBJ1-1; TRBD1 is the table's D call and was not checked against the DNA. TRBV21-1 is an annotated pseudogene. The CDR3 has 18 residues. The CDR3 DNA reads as TGTGCCAGCAGTCCTCCCTGGCCACACAGGGCTACGAACACTGAAGCTTTCTTT. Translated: CASSPPWPHRATNTEAFF.

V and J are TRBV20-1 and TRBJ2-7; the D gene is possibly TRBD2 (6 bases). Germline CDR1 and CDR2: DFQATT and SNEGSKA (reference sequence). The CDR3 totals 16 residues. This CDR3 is CSSRVSGRSATYEQYF. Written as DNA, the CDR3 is TGCAGCTCTAGGGTTAGCGGTAGGAGTGCAACCTACGAGCAGTACTTC.